The 19 T cell receptor beta chains below were found in one sample sequenced in a study of T cells in Graves' hyperthyroidism and ophthalmopathy. RNA transcripts served as the template for amplifying TCR beta CDR3 regions. The HTBI set primed first-round TCR CDR3 RT-PCR. TCRdb re-analysed the multiplex PCR reads in MiXCR, keeping a single row per CDR3 protein. The sample lists hundreds of thousands of distinct CDR3 sequences, roughly 15% occurring once. The sample comprised blood. The receptor source for this set is a woman in her fifties or sixties with Graves' ophthalmopathy.

This clonotype was counted ten times or more. This sequence joins TRBV7-8 and TRBJ1-5, with D maybe TRBD1 (6 bases). The CDR3 covers 17 residues. CDR1 is SGHVS and CDR2 is FQNEAQ in the germline V gene. The V gene lost 2 bases and the J gene lost 0 bases, with 14 bases spanning the gap. Written as DNA, the CDR3 is TGTGCCAGCAGCTTAATGGGACACCGGGATAGCAATCAGCCCCAGCATTTT. Amino acid sequence: CASSLMGHRDSNQPQHF. The complete variable domain, with remaining parts taken from reference TRBV7-8 and TRBJ1-5, reads GAGVSQSPRYKVAKRGQDVALRCDPISGHVSLFWYQQALGQGPEFLTYFQNEAQLDKSGLPSDRFFAERPEGSVSTLKIQRTQQEDSAVYLCASSLMGHRDSNQPQHFGDGTRLSIL.

This CDR3 reads CASSQDRGGWDTGELFF. CDR3 sequence (DNA): TGTGCCAGCAGCCAAGATAGGGGAGGCTGGGACACCGGGGAGCTGTTTTTT. The chain employs TRBV3-1 and TRBJ2-2; a possible D gene is TRBD2 (6 bases). The CDR3 is 17 amino acids. From germline, CDR1 is LGHDT and CDR2 YNNKEL (reference sequence). Trimming stripped 0 bases from V and 3 bases from J, with 14 bases between.

In this sample, this clonotype turned up many times. The rearrangement links TRBV7-2 to TRBJ2-7; perhaps TRBD1 as D (5 bases). V was shortened by 5 bases and J by 7 bases, with 15 bases between the two germline ends. This CDR3 contains 13 residues. CDR1 and CDR2 (germline): SGHTA, FQGNSA. The DNA for the CDR3 is TGTGCCAGCAGCCAGCAGACAGCCTTGGAGCAGTACTTC. It yields the protein CASSQQTALEQYF. Together with reference TRBV7-2 and TRBJ2-7, the CDR3 gives the full variable domain: GAGVSQSPSNKVTEKGKDVELRCDPISGHTALYWYRQSLGQGLEFLIYFQGNSAPDKSGLPSDRFSAERTGGSVSTLTIQRTQQEDSAVYLCASSQQTALEQYFGPGTRLTVT.

The rearrangement uses TRBV29-1 and TRBJ2-1; no firm D call. CDR3 size: 14 residues. The V end lost 6 bases, the J end lost 4 bases, and 16 bases lay between the germline ends. CDR1 SQVTM and CDR2 ANQGSEA come from the germline V gene. The CDR3 loop is CSVAGLRIYNEQFF. CDR3 bases: TGCAGCGTAGCAGGCCTAAGGATATACAATGAGCAGTTCTTC.

This clonotype was counted only a few times. The chain combines TRBV9 with TRBJ2-1, with 10 bases lining up with TRBD2. The V and J ends lost 4 bases and 9 bases, in that order; junction bases with no gene match: 10. The CDR3 runs 15 residues. CDR1 and CDR2 (germline): SGDLS, YYNGEE. CDR3 bases: TGTGCCAGCAGCATCTTTGGGACTAGCGTACCTGAGCAGTTCTTC. This gives the protein CASSIFGTSVPEQFF.

To note about this clonotype: With a much larger clone just one base away, this may be a read error. J is TRBJ2-7 and V is TRBV10-2, with D perhaps assigned TRBD1 or TRBD2 (5 bases each). Deletions cut 4 bases from V and 9 bases from J, with 16 bases between. This CDR3 spans 13 amino acids. Looked up from germline, CDR1 is WSHSY and CDR2 is SAAADI. CDR3 DNA sequence: TGCGCCAGCAGTGGTCGGGGTTGGGACGGGCAGTACTTC. Encoded protein: CASSGRGWDGQYF.

This clonotype showed up many times. The chain has TRBV6-1 and TRBJ2-1; 15 nucleotides line up with TRBD2. Germline CDR1 reads MNHNS; CDR2 reads SASEGT. CDR3 size: 18 residues. Trimming at V came to 6 bases and at J to 8 bases, leaving 14 bases not matched to a gene. In DNA form, the CDR3 reads TGTGCCAGCAGGACCACTTGGACTAGCGGGAGGGTATGGGATGAGCAGTTCTTC. Its protein product is CASRTTWTSGRVWDEQFF.

This clonotype was seen repeatedly, ten times or more. The chain carries TRBV10-3 and TRBJ1-2; 7 bases align to TRBD1. V trimming: 6 bases; J trimming: 3 bases; junction bases outside the gene matches: 10. In germline, CDR1 is ENHRY, CDR2 SYGVKD. The CDR3 consists of 15 residues. CDR3 region: CAIRMTGKKDYGYTF. CDR3 DNA: TGTGCCATCAGGATGACAGGGAAGAAAGACTATGGCTACACCTTC.

This clonotype was picked up many times. The chain joins TRBV6-5 to TRBJ1-1; D is uncertain. The CDR3 has 17 residues. Germline assignment: CDR1 MNHEY and CDR2 SVGAGI. Trimming left V 2 bases short and J 1 base short, with 17 bases between. The CDR3 region is CASSYLRVQQPNTEAFF. The CDR3 bases are TGTGCCAGCAGTTACCTCCGAGTTCAACAGCCGAACACTGAAGCTTTCTTT.

This clonotype was picked up many times. Here the CDR3 reads CASSDDSGDGYTF. CDR3 nucleotides: TGTGCCAGCAGTGACGATTCAGGGGATGGCTACACCTTC. This chain links TRBV2 with TRBJ1-2; maybe TRBD1 (6 bases). V lost 3 bases and J lost 6, with 11 bases in between. The CDR3 extends over 13 amino acids. Germline CDR1 SNHLY, CDR2 FYNNEI.

This chain links TRBV4-3 with TRBJ1-3; 9 nucleotides line up with TRBD1. V was clipped by 1 base and J by 4 bases; unmatched bases: 14. The CDR3 extends over 19 amino acids. Germline V gene sequence: CDR1 LGHNA, CDR2 YSLEER. The CDR3 nucleotides read TGCGCCAGCAGCCAAGTGGGGACAGGGTTACCTGGTTTCGGAAACACCATATATTTT. Its protein product is CASSQVGTGLPGFGNTIYF.

This clonotype was observed a handful of times. The chain couples TRBV12-5 to TRBJ2-5; D gene uncertain. Trimming cost V 6 bases and J 3 bases, with 11 bases left between them. Germline assignment: CDR1 LGHNT and CDR2 FRNRAP. The CDR3 spans 13 residues. CDR3 amino acids: CASGPDSEETQYF. For the CDR3, the DNA is TGTGCTAGTGGGCCTGACTCAGAAGAGACCCAGTACTTC. Filled out from reference TRBV12-5 and TRBJ2-5, the complete variable domain reads DARVTQTPRHKVTEMGQEVTMRCQPILGHNTVFWYRQTMMQGLELLAYFRNRAPLDDSGMPKDRFSAEMPDATLATLKIQPSEPRDSAVYFCASGPDSEETQYFGPGTRLLVL.

The chain recombines TRBV7-2 with TRBJ1-5; no definite D call. Trimming stripped 1 base from V and 5 bases from J, with 15 bases between. Per germline, CDR1 SGHTA and CDR2 FQGNSA. This CDR3 is 16 amino acids long. The CDR3 sequence: CASSLVSRGRHQPQHF. Here the CDR3 DNA reads TGTGCCAGCAGCTTAGTCAGCAGAGGAAGGCATCAGCCCCAGCATTTT. Complete variable domain (other parts from reference TRBV7-2 and TRBJ1-5): GAGVSQSPSNKVTEKGKDVELRCDPISGHTALYWYRQSLGQGLEFLIYFQGNSAPDKSGLPSDRFSAERTGGSVSTLTIQRTQQEDSAVYLCASSLVSRGRHQPQHFGDGTRLSIL.

The chain combines TRBV5-1 with TRBJ2-5; 7 nucleotides line up with TRBD1. CDR3 length: 16 residues. V trimming: 2 bases; J trimming: 2 bases; junction bases outside the gene matches: 9. Germline values: CDR1 SGHRS, CDR2 YFSETQ. CDR3 sequence: CASSLTRTGLQETQYF. CDR3 bases: TGCGCCAGCAGCTTAACTCGGACAGGACTTCAAGAGACCCAGTACTTC.

This clonotype was seen a few times. The rearrangement joins TRBV20-1 to TRBJ1-2, with 7 bases that match TRBD1. The J segment lost 4 bases and the V segment lost 6 bases, leaving 8 bases of the junction unmatched. Germline CDR1 DFQATT, CDR2 SNEGSKA (reference sequence). The length of the CDR3 is 13 residues. The CDR3 DNA follows: TGCAGTGCAAAAAAGACAGGGTCCTATGGCTACACCTTC. Its translation is CSAKKTGSYGYTF.

The table lists this clonotype with a few counts. V is TRBV6-5 and J is TRBJ2-2; 7 bases agree with TRBD2. With 2 bases clipped from V and 2 bases from J, the junction kept 2 bases outside the gene matches. This CDR3 region has 15 residues. Germline V gene data show CDR1 as MNHEY and CDR2 as SVGAGI. CDR3 loop: CASSYRLANTGELFF. The DNA of the CDR3 is TGTGCCAGCAGTTACAGACTAGCCAACACCGGGGAGCTGTTTTTT.

This clonotype was seen more than once but under ten times. The V and J genes are TRBV24-1 and TRBJ2-1; D may be TRBD2 (5 bases). Trimming cost V 1 base and J 7 bases, with 13 bases left between them. CDR3 length: 15 residues. Germline values: CDR1 KGHDR, CDR2 SFDVKD. In DNA form, the CDR3 reads TGTGCCACCAGTGATTTATCCGGGGATCTGAATGAGCAGTTCTTC. Translating gives CATSDLSGDLNEQFF.

This clonotype was recorded many times. The chain is built from TRBV5-1 and TRBJ2-7, with a tentative D call TRBD2 (6 bases). The V end lost 4 bases, the J end lost 2 bases, and 13 bases lay between the germline ends. Germline lookup yields CDR1 SGHRS and CDR2 YFSETQ. The CDR3 consists of 14 residues. In nucleotides, the CDR3 is TGCGCCAGCAGCGCACGGACGGGGGCCTACGAGCAGTACTTC. As protein: CASSARTGAYEQYF.

This clonotype was recorded at least ten times. CDR3: CSARGGRNEQFF. The CDR3 DNA is TGCAGTGCTAGAGGAGGCCGAAATGAGCAGTTCTTC. The chain joins TRBV20-1 to TRBJ2-1; D is unclear. CDR3 length: 12 amino acids. V was cut by 1 base and J by 7 bases, with 8 bases left in between. Germline V gene sequence: CDR1 DFQATT, CDR2 SNEGSKA (reference sequence).